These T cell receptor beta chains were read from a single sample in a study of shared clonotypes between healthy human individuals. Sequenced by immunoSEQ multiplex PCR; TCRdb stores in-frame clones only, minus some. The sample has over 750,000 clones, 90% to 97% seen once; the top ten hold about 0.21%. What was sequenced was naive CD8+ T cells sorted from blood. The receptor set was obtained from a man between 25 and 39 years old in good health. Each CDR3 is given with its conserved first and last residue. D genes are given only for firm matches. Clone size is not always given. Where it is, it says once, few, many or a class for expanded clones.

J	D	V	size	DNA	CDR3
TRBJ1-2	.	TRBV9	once	TGTGCCAGCAGCGGGGGGAGTAGTCCCGAACTGAGTGGCTACACCTTC	CASSGGSSPELSGYTF
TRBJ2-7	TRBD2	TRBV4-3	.	TGCGCCAGCAGCCATTCAACTAGCGGGAGATACGAGCAGTACTTC	CASSHSTSGRYEQYF
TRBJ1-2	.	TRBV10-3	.	TGTGCCATCAGTGGACCAGACACGGATGTGGCCTATGGCTACACCTTC	CAISGPDTDVAYGYTF
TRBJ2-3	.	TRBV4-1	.	TGCGCCAGCAGCCAAGATACGATGGATATTGGTGAGGCAGATACGCAGTATTTT	CASSQDTMDIGEADTQYF
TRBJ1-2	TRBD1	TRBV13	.	TGTGCCAGCAGCGTAACAGGGGATCCTGGCTACACCTTC	CASSVTGDPGYTF
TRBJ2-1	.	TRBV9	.	TGTGCCAGCAGCGTGGGAAGTCACAATGAGCAGTTCTTC	CASSVGSHNEQFF
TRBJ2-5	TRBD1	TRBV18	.	TGTGCCAGCTCATCCGGACAGGGAAGGGAGGAGACCCAGTACTTC	CASSSGQGREETQYF
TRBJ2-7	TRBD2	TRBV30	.	TGTGCCTGGAGGGTGGGACTACTCTCCTACGAGCAGTACTTC	CAWRVGLLSYEQYF
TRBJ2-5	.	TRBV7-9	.	TGTGCCAGCAGCTATATTCTTCGGGAGACCCAGTACTTC	CASSYILRETQYF
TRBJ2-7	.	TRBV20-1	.	TGCAGTGTTGGGGGCTACGAGCAGTACTTC	CSVGGYEQYF
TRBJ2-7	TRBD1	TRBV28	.	TGTGCCAGCAGCCCGACAGGGGCCGGTTCCTACGAGCAGTACTTC	CASSPTGAGSYEQYF
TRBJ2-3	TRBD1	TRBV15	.	TGTGCCACCAGCAGTCCGGGACAGGGGCCACCGACGCAGTATTTT	CATSSPGQGPPTQYF
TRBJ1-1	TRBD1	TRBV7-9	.	TGTGCCAGCAGCCAATTGAGACAGGGGAAAAAGGATGAAGCTTTCTTT	CASSQLRQGKKDEAFF
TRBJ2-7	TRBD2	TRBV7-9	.	TGTGCCAGCAGCTTATTTGCGGGAGAACGGAGCGAGGACGAGCAGTACTTC	CASSLFAGERSEDEQYF
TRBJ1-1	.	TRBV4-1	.	TGCGCCAGCAGCCACCAGACGGATTCGAACACTGAAGCTTTCTTT	CASSHQTDSNTEAFF
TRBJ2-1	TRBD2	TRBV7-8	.	TGTGCCAGCAGCTTAGTTCCGGCGGGAGTTCACAATGAGCAGTTCTTC	CASSLVPAGVHNEQFF
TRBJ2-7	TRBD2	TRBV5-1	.	TGCGCCAGCAGCTTCGAGTCCCGGTCTAGCGGGATTGGCTACGAGCAGTACTTC	CASSFESRSSGIGYEQYF
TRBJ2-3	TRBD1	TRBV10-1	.	TGCGCCAGCAGTGATTTTACAGGGGACACTAGCACAGATACGCAGTATTTT	CASSDFTGDTSTDTQYF
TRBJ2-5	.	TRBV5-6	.	TGTGCCAGCAGCTTAGTCGACGGGGTCGGTGAGACCCAGTACTTC	CASSLVDGVGETQYF
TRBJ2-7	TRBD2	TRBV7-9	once	TGTGCCAGCAGTCACCCAGCGGGAGGGTCGTACGAGCAGTACTTC	CASSHPAGGSYEQYF
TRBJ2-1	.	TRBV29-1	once	TGCAGCGTCTCCAGGGGGGACTCGACATCCAATGAGCAGTTCTTC	CSVSRGDSTSNEQFF
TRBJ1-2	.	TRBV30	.	TGTGCCTGCAGTTGGGGTGGCTACACCTTC	CACSWGGYTF
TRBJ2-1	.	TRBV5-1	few	TGCGCCAGCAGCCAGGAATCCAATGAGCAGTTCTTC	CASSQESNEQFF
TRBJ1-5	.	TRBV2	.	TGTGCCAGCAGGGGCTTCGACCTCAGGAATCAGCCCCAGCATTTT	CASRGFDLRNQPQHF
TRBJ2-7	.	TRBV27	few	TGTGCCAGCAGTTTATCATATTCGGGGTATCAGGAGCAGTACTTC	CASSLSYSGYQEQYF
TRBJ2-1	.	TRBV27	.	TGTGCCAGCAGTGGGTCTAGCCCAAAGTACAATGAGCAGTTCTTC	CASSGSSPKYNEQFF
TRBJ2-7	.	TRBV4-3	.	TGCGCCAGCAGCCAAAATAGGGGAGGCCCCCGGTACGAGCAGTACTTC	CASSQNRGGPRYEQYF
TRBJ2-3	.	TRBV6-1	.	TGTGCCAGCACCCAGCGCCCCCGGTACCCAGATACGCAGTATTTT	CASTQRPRYPDTQYF
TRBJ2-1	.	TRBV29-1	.	TGCAGCGTCGTATCGATCCTGGATGGCTACAATGAGCAGTTCTTC	CSVVSILDGYNEQFF
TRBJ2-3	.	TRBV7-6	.	TGTGCCAGCAGCTTAGTAAAGGAACGCACAGATACGCAGTATTTT	CASSLVKERTDTQYF
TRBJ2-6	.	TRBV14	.	TGTGCCAGCAGCCATGTGGTGGCGGGGTCTACCTCTGGGGCCAACGTCCTGACTTTC	CASSHVVAGSTSGANVLTF
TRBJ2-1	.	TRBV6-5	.	TGTGCCAGCGGCCGCGCGTCTTGGGACAATGAGCAGTTCTTC	CASGRASWDNEQFF
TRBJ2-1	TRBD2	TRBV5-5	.	TGTGCCAGCAGCCTAGGGACTAGCGGCAATGAGCAGTTCTTC	CASSLGTSGNEQFF
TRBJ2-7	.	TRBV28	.	TGTGCCAGCAGTCTCTCCCCCAGGGACGAGCAGTACTTC	CASSLSPRDEQYF
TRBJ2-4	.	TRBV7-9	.	TGTGCCAGCAGCCCACAGAGACCCCAGACCCAAAACATTCAGTACTTC	CASSPQRPQTQNIQYF
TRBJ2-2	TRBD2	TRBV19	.	TGTGCCAGTAGTAGAGTAGCGGGAGGGATCCGAGACACCGGGGAGCTGTTTTTT	CASSRVAGGIRDTGELFF
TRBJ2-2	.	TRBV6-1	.	TGTGCCAGCGGGAGACACCCGAACACCGGGGAGCTGTTTTTT	CASGRHPNTGELFF